Listed here is a single TCR beta chain. The repertoire was sequenced with immunoSEQ multiplex PCR; TCRdb's copy has only in-frame clones and lacks some. The sample comprises roughly 350,000 clones, more than 85% of which are singletons, and roughly 5% rests with the top ten. Regarding treatment: 15 to 20 received Ad26.COV2.S at low or high dose, single or two shots; about 5 received placebo; per-sample allocation not given. Day 63 after the first vaccine or placebo injection was the time point for sampling. An Ad26 vector expressing Wuhan-strain SARS-CoV-2 spike constituted the vaccine. The CDR3 contains 14 residues. CDR1 and CDR2 (germline): SNHLY, FYNNEI. Trimming took 1 base from V and 1 from J, leaving 7 bases between them. The data originate from a study of Ad26.COV2.S vaccination and SARS-CoV-2 variants.

The clonotype originates from a person aged 18-65 years who received the Ad26.COV2.S COVID-19 vaccine or a placebo. The starting material was peripheral blood, obtained in a trial of Ad26.COV2.S vaccine versus placebo. J is TRBJ1-1 and V is TRBV2; D is unclear. CDR3 sequence reads: CASSEGRENTEAFF. The CDR3 coding sequence is TGTGCCAGCAGTGAAGGTAGGGAGAACACTGAAGCTTTCTTT.